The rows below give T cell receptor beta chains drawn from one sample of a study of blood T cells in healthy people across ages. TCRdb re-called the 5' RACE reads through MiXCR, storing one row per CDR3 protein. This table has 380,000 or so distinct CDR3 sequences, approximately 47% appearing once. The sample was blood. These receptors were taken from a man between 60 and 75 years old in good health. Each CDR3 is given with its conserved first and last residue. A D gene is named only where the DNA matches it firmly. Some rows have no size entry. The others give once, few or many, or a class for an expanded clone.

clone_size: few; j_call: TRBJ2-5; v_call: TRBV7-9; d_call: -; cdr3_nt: TGTGCCAGCAGCTGGCCTAGAGGAAGAGAGACCCAGTACTTC; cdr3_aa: CASSWPRGRETQYF
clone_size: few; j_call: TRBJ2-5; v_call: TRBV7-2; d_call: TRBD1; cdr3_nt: TGTGCCAGCAGCTTAGACAGGGGGCGCCCAGAGACCCAGTACTTC; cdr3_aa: CASSLDRGRPETQYF
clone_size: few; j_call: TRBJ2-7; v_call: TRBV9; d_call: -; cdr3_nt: TGTGCCAGCAGCGTAGGGGCCCTCTCCTACGAGCAGTACTTC; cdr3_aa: CASSVGALSYEQYF
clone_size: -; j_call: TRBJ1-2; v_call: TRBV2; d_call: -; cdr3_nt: TGTGCCAGCAGTGTCTCTGGCAGCTCCTACACCTTC; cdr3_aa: CASSVSGSSYTF
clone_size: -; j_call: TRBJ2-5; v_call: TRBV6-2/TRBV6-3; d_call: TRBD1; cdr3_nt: TGTGCCAGCAGAAAAACAGGGGGCCGGGAGACCCAGTACTTC; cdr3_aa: CASRKTGGRETQYF
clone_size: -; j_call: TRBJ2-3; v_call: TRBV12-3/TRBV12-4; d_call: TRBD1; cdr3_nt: TGTGCCAGCAGAGGGCAAGGGACAGGGACAGATACGCAGTATTTT; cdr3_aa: CASRGQGTGTDTQYF
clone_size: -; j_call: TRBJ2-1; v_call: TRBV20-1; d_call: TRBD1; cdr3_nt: TGCAGTGCTATAGCGACAGGGTTTAGGGATGAGCAGTTCTTC; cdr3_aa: CSAIATGFRDEQFF
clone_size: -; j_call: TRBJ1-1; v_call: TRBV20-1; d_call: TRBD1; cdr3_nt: TGCAGTGCTAGCACAGGGGACCTCGCTTTCTTT; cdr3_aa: CSASTGDLAFF
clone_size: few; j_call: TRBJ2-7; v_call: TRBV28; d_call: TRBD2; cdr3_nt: TGTGCCAGCAATAGGGGAGGGGCGCGCGAGCAGTACTTC; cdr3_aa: CASNRGGAREQYF
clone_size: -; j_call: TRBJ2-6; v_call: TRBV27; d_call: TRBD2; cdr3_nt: TGTGCCCGGGAGGCTTGCGCCTCTGGGGCCAACGTCCTGACTTTC; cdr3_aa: CAREACASGANVLTF
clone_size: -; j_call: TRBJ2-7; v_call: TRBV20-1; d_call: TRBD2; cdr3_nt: TGCAGTGCTAGAGAGGTAGCGGGAGTTTACGAGCAGTACTTC; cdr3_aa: CSAREVAGVYEQYF